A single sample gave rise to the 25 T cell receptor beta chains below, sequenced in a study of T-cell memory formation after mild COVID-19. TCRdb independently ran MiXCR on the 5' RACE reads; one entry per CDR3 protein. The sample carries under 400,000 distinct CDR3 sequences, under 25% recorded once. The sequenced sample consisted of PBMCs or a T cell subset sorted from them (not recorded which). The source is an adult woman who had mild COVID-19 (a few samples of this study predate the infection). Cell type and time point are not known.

CDR3 loop: CASSVHSSYEQYF. The CDR3 nucleotides are TGTGCCAGCAGCGTACACAGCTCCTACGAGCAGTACTTC. The rearrangement links TRBV9 to TRBJ2-7, with D unclear. The germline V and J ends were trimmed by 1 base and 0 bases, with 5 bases remaining between them. Germline CDR1 reads SGDLS; CDR2 reads YYNGEE. This CDR3 is built from 13 residues.

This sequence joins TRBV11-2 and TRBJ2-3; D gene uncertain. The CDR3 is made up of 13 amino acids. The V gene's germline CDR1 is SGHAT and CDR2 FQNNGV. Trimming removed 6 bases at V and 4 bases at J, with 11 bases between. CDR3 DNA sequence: TGTGCCAGCAGACACGTCGAATCAGATACGCAGTATTTT. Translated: CASRHVESDTQYF.

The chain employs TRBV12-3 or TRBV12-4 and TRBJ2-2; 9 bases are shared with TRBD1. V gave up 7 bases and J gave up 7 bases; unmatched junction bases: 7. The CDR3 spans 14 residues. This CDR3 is CASIPDRGHGELFF. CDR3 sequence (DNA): TGTGCCAGCATCCCGGACAGGGGCCACGGGGAGCTGTTTTTT.

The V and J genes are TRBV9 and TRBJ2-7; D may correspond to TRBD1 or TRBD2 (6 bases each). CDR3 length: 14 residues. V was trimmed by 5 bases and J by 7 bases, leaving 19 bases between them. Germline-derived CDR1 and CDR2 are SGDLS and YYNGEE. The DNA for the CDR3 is TGTGCCAGCAGTGACGACAAGGGGGGAGAGGAGCAGTACTTC. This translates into CASSDDKGGEEQYF.

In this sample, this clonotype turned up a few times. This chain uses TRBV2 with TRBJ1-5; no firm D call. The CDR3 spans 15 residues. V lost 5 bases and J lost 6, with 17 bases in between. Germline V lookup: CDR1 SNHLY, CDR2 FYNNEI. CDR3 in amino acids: CASSLQGSAGQPQHF. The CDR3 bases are TGTGCCAGCAGTCTACAAGGTAGCGCAGGTCAGCCCCAGCATTTT.

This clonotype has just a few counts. CDR3 sequence reads: CASSGGGLMNTEAFF. The CDR3 coding sequence is TGTGCCAGCAGCGGGGGCGGCCTCATGAACACTGAAGCTTTCTTT. The chain joins TRBV5-5 to TRBJ1-1, with D maybe TRBD1 (6 bases). This CDR3 has 15 residues. Per germline, CDR1 SGHKS and CDR2 YYEKEE (reference sequence). V lost 4 bases and J 0 bases, leaving 13 bases between the germline ends. The full variable domain, in which reference TRBV5-5 and TRBJ1-1 provide the parts outside the CDR3, is DAGVTQSPTHLIKTRGQQVTLRCSPISGHKSVSWYQQVLGQGPQFIFQYYEKEERGRGNFPDRFSARQFPNYSSELNVNALLLGDSALYLCASSGGGLMNTEAFFGQGTRLTVV.

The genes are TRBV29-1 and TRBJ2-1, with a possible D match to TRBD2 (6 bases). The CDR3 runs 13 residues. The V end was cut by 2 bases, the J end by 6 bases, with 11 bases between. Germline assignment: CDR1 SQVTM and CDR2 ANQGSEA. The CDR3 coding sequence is TGCAGCGTTGAACCGGGAGACGCCAATGAGCAGTTCTTC. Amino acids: CSVEPGDANEQFF.

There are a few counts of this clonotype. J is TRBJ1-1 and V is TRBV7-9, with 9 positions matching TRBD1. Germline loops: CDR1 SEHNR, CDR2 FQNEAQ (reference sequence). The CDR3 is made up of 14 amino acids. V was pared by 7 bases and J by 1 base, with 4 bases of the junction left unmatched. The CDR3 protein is CASKTGGENTEAFF. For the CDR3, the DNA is TGTGCCAGCAAAACAGGGGGCGAGAACACTGAAGCTTTCTTT.

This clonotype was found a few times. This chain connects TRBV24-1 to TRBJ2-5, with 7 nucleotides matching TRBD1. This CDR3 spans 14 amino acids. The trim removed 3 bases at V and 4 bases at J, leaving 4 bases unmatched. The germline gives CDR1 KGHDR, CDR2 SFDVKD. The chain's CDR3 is CATSDDRDRETQYF. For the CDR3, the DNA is TGTGCCACCAGTGATGACAGGGACAGAGAGACCCAGTACTTC.

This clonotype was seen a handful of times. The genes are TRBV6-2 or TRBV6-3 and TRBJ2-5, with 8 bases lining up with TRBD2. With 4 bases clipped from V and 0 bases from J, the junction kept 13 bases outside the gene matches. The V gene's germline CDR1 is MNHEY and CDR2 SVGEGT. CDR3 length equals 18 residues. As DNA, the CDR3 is TGTGCCAGCAGTTTCCCGGGACTAGGATCGAGGTACCAAGAGACCCAGTACTTC. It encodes CASSFPGLGSRYQETQYF.

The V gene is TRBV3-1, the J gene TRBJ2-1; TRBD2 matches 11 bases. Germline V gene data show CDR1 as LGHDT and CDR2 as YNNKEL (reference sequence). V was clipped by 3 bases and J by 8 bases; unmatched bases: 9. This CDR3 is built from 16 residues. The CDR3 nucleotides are TGTGCCAGCAGCCACCCGCTAGCGGGAGGAGGCGATGAGCAGTTCTTC. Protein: CASSHPLAGGGDEQFF.

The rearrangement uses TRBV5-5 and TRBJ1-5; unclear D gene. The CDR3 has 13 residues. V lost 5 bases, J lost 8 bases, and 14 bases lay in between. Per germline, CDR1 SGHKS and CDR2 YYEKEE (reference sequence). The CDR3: CASSYTGSEPQHF. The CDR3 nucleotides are TGTGCCAGCAGTTACACCGGGTCGGAGCCCCAGCATTTT.

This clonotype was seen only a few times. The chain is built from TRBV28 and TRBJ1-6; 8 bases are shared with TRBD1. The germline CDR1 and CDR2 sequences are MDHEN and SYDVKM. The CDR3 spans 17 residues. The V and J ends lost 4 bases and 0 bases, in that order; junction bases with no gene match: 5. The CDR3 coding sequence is TGTGCCAGCAGTTACGGGACAGGCCACTCCTATAATTCACCCCTCCACTTT. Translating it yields CASSYGTGHSYNSPLHF.

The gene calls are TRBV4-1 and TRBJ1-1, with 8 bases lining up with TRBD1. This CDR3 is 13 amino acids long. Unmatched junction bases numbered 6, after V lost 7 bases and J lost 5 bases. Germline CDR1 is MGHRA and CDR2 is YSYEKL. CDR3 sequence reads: CASTQTGVTEAFF. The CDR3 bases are TGCGCCAGCACCCAGACAGGGGTAACTGAAGCTTTCTTT.

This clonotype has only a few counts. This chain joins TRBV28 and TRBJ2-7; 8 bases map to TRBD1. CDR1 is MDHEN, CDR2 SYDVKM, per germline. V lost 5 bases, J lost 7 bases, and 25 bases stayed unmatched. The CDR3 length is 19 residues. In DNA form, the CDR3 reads TGTGCCAGCAGTGTTCCATTTGTGGTTGGGGCCGAGACAGGGGTTGAGCAGTACTTC. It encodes CASSVPFVVGAETGVEQYF.

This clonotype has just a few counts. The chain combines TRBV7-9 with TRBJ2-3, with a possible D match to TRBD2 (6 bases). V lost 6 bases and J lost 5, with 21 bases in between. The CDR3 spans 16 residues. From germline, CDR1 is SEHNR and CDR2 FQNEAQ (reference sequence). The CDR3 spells CASSASKAGDGDTQYF. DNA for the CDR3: TGTGCCAGCAGTGCATCTAAAGCGGGTGATGGAGATACGCAGTATTTT. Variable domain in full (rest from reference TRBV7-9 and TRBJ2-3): DTGVSQNPRHKITKRGQNVTFRCDPISEHNRLYWYRQTLGQGPEFLTYFQNEAQLEKSRLLSDRFSAERPKGSFSTLEIQRTEQGDSAMYLCASSASKAGDGDTQYFGPGTRLTVL.

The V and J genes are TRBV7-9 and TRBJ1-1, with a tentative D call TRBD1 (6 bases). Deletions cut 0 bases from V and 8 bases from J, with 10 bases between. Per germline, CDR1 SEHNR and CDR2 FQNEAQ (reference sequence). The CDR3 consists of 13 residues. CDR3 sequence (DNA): TGTGCCAGCAGCTTAGCAGGGGGGGGAGAAGCTTTCTTT. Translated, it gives CASSLAGGGEAFF.

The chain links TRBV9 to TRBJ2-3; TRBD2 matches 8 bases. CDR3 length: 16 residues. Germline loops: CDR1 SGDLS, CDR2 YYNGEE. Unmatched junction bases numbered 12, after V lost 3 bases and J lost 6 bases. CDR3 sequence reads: CASSGRGSGKLDTQYF. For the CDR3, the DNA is TGTGCCAGCAGCGGCCGTGGTAGCGGGAAGTTGGATACGCAGTATTTT.

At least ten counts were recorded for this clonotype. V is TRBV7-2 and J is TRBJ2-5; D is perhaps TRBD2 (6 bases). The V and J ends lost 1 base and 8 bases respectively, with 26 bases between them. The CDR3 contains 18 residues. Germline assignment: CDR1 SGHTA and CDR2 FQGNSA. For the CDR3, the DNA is TGTGCCAGCAGCTTAGGGCCCCCGGGAGTCTGGGTTCCTCTAACCCAGTACTTC. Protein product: CASSLGPPGVWVPLTQYF. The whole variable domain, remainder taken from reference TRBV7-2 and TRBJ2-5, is GAGVSQSPSNKVTEKGKDVELRCDPISGHTALYWYRQSLGQGLEFLIYFQGNSAPDKSGLPSDRFSAERTGGSVSTLTIQRTQQEDSAVYLCASSLGPPGVWVPLTQYFGPGTRLLVL.

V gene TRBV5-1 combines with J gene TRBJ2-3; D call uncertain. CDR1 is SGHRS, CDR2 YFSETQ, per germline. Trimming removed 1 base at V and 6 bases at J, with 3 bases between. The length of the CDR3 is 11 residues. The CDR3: CASSLMDTQYF. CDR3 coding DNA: TGCGCCAGCAGCTTGATGGATACGCAGTATTTT.

The chain's CDR3 is CASSLGQGQGYTF. The CDR3 DNA is TGTGCCAGCAGCCTGGGACAGGGCCAAGGCTACACCTTC. The chain employs TRBV7-8 and TRBJ1-2, with 9 positions matching TRBD1. Unmatched junction bases numbered 6, after V lost 5 bases and J lost 8 bases. CDR1 and CDR2 from the germline V gene are SGHVS and FQNEAQ. The CDR3 has 13 amino acids.

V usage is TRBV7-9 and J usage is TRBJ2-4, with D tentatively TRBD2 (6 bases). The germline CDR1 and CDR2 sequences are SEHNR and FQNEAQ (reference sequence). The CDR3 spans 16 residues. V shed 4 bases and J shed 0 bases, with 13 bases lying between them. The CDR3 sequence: CASSSRDSLAKNIQYF. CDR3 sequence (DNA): TGTGCCAGCAGCTCCCGGGACTCCCTAGCCAAAAACATTCAGTACTTC.

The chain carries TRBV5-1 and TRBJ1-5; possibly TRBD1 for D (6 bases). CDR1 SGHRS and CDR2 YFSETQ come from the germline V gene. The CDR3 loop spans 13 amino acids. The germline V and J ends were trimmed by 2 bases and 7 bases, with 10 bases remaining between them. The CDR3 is CASSFEGGQPQHF. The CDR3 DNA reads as TGCGCCAGCAGCTTCGAGGGGGGACAGCCCCAGCATTTT.

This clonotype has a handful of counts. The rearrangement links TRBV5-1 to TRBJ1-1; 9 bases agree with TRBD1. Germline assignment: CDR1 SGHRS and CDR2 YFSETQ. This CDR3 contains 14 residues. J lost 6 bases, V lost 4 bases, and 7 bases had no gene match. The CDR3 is CASSITGGAAEAFF. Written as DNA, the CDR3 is TGCGCCAGCAGCATAACAGGGGGCGCCGCTGAAGCTTTCTTT.

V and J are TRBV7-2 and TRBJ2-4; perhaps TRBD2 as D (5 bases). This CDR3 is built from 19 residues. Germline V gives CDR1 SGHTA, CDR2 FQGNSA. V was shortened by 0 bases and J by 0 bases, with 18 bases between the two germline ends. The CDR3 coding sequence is TGTGCCAGCAGCTTAGCGGGTTACGGAGCGGTTCTAGCCAAAAACATTCAGTACTTC. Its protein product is CASSLAGYGAVLAKNIQYF. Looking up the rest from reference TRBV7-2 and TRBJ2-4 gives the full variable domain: GAGVSQSPSNKVTEKGKDVELRCDPISGHTALYWYRQSLGQGLEFLIYFQGNSAPDKSGLPSDRFSAERTGGSVSTLTIQRTQQEDSAVYLCASSLAGYGAVLAKNIQYFGAGTRLSVL.